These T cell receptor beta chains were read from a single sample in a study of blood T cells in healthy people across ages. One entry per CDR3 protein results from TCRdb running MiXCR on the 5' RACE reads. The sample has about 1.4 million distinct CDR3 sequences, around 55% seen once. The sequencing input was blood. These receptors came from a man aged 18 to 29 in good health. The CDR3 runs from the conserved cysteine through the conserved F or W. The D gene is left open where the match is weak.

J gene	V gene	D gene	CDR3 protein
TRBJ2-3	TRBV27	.	CASRDYRAGMADTQYF
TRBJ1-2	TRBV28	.	CASSLTTGFYGYTF
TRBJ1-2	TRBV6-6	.	CASSYSRPFEGLLYTF
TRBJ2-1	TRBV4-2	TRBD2	CASSKERGVFSYNEQFF
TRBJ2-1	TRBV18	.	CASAMRGNEQFF
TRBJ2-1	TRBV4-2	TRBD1	CASSPEGAINNEQFF
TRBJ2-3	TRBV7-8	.	CASSYPTPGAVDTQYF
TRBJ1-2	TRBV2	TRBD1	CASRPRQGNYGYTF
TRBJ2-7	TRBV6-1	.	CASSEGRDGGNEQYF
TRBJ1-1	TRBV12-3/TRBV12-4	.	CASSLRNSNTEAFF